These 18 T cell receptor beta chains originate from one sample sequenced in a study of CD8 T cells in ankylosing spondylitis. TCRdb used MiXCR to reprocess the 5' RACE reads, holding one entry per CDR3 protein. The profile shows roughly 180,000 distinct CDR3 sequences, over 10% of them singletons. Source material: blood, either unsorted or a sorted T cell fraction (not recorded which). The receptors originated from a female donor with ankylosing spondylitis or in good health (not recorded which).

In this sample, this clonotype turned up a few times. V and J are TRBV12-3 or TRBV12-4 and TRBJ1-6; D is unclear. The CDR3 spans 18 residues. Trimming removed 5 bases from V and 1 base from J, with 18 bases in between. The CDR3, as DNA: TGTGCCAGCAGTCCGCGCCAGAAGGGCTTATCCTATAATTCACCCCTCCACTTT. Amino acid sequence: CASSPRQKGLSYNSPLHF.

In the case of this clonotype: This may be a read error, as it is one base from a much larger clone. The CDR3 loop reads CASWWGGQPQHF. The CDR3 DNA is TGTGCCAGCTGGTGGGGGGGACAGCCCCAGCATTTT. The chain links TRBV12-3 or TRBV12-4 to TRBJ1-5; tentatively, D is TRBD1 (5 bases). This CDR3 spans 12 amino acids. V dropped 8 bases and J dropped 7 bases, with 12 bases sitting between them.

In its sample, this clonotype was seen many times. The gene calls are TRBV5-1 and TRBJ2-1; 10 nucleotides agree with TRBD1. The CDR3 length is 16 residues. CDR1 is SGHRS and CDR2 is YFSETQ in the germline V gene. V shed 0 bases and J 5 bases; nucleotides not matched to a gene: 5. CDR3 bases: TGCGCCAGCAGCTTGGGTGGGACAGGGGTTAACAATGAGCAGTTCTTC. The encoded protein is CASSLGGTGVNNEQFF.

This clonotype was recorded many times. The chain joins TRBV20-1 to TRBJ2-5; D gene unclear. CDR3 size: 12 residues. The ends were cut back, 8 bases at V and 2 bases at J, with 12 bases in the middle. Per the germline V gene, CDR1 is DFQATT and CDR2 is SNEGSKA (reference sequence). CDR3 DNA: TGCAGTTCCCCACGAGGTCAAGAGACCCAGTACTTC. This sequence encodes CSSPRGQETQYF.

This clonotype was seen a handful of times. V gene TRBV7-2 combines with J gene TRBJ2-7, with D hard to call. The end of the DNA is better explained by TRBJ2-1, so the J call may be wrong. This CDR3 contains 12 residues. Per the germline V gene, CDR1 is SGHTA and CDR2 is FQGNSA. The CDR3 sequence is CASSLVPYEQFF. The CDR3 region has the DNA TGTGCCAGCAGCTTAGTTCCGTACGAGCAGTTCTTC.

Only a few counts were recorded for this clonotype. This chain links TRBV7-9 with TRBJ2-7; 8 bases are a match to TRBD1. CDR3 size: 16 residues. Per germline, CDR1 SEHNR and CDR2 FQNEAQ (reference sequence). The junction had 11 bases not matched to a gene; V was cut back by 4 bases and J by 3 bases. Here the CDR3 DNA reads TGTGCCAGCAGCTCTGAGACAGGGGAAAGTTTCTACGAGCAGTACTTC. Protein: CASSSETGESFYEQYF.

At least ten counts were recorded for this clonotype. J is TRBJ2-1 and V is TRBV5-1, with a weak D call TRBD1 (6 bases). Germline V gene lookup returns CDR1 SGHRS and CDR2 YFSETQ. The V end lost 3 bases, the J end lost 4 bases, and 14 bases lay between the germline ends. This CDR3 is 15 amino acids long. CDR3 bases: TGCGCCAGCAGCTCCCAAGGGACAAATTACAATGAGCAGTTCTTC. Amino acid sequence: CASSSQGTNYNEQFF. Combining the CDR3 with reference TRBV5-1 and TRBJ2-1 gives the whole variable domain KAGVTQTPRYLIKTRGQQVTLSCSPISGHRSVSWYQQTPGQGLQFLFEYFSETQRNKGNFPGRFSGRQFSNSRSEMNVSTLELGDSALYLCASSSQGTNYNEQFFGPGTRLTVL.

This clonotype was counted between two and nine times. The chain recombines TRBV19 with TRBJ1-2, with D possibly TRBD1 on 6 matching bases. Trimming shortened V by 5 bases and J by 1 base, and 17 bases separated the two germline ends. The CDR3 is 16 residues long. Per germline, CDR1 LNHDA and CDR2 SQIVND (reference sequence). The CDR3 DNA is TGTGCCAGTAGTGCTCATCGGGACACTTTTAACTATGGCTACACCTTC. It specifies CASSAHRDTFNYGYTF.

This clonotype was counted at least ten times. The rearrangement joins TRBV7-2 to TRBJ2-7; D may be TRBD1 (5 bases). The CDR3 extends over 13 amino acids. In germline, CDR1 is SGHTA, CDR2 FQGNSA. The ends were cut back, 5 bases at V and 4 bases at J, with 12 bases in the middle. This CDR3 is CASSRTQNYEQYF. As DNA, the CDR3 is TGTGCCAGCAGCCGGACACAAAATTACGAGCAGTACTTC.

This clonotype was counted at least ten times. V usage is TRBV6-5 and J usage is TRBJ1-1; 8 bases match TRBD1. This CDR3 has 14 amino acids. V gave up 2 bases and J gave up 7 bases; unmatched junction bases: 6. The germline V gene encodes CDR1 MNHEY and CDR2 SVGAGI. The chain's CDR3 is CASSYTDRVSEAFF. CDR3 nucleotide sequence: TGTGCCAGCAGTTACACGGACAGGGTTAGTGAAGCTTTCTTT.

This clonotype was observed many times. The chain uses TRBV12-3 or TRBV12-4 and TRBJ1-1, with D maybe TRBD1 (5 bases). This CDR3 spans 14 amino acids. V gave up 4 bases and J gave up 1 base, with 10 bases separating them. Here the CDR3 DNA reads TGTGCCAGCAGTTGGAGGGGTGGGAACACTGAAGCTTTCTTT. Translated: CASSWRGGNTEAFF.

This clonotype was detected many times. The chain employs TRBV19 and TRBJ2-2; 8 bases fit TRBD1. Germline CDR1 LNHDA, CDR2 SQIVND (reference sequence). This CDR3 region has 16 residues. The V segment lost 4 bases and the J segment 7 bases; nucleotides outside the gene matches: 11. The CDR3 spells CASSTFQTGVSGELFF. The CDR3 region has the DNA TGTGCCAGTAGTACCTTCCAGACAGGGGTTAGCGGGGAGCTGTTTTTT. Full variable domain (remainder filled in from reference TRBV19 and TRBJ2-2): DGGITQSPKYLFRKEGQNVTLSCEQNLNHDAMYWYRQDPGQGLRLIYYSQIVNDFQKGDIAEGYSVSREKKESFPLTVTSAQKNPTAFYLCASSTFQTGVSGELFFGEGSRLTVL.

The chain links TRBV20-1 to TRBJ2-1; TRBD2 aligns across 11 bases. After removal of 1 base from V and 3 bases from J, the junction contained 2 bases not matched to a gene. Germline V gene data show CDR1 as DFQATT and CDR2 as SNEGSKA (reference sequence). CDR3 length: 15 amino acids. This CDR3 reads CSARGLAGFYNEQFF. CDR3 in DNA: TGCAGTGCTAGAGGACTAGCGGGATTCTACAATGAGCAGTTCTTC.

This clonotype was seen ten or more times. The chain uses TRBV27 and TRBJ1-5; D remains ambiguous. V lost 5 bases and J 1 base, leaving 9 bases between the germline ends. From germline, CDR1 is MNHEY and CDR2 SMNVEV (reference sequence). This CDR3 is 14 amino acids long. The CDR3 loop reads CASSRSGSNQPQHF. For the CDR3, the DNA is TGTGCCAGCAGTAGGTCTGGGAGCAATCAGCCCCAGCATTTT.

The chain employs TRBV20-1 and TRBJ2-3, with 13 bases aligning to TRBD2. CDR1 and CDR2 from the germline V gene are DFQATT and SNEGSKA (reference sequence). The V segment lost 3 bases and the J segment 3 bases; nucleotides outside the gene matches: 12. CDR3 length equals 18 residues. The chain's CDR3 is CSASTIVGLAGVTDTQYF. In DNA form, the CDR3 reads TGCAGTGCTAGTACGATCGTAGGACTAGCGGGAGTAACAGATACGCAGTATTTT.

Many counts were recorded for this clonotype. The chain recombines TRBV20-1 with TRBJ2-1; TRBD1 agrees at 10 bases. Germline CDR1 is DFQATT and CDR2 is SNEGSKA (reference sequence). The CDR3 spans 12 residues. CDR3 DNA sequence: TGCAGCGCCGGGACAGGGGTCCATGAGCAGTTCTTC. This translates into CSAGTGVHEQFF.

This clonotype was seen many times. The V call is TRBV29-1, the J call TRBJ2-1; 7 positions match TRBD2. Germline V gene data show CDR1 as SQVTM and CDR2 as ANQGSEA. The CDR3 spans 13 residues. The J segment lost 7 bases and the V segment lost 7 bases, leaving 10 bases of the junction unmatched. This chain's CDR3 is CSAGNLAGNEQFF. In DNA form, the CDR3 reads TGCAGCGCCGGAAACTTAGCGGGTAATGAGCAGTTCTTC.

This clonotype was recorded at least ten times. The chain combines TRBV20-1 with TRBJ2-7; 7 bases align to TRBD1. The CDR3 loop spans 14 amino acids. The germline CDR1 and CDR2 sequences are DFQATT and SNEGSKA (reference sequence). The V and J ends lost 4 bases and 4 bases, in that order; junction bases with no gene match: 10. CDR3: CSAIYRGSGYEQYF. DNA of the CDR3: TGCAGTGCTATCTACAGGGGATCCGGTTACGAGCAGTACTTC.